This T cell receptor (beta chain) was sequenced in a study of early T cells in non-severe SARS-CoV-2 infection. Study-level results: VDJdb-based annotation leaned toward anti-spike CD8 responses and missed private and CD4 specificities.

A note on this clonotype: Its antigen is as yet unknown.

Individually, cDNA molecules had unique molecular identifiers attached to them. TCRdb re-called the 5' RACE reads through MiXCR, storing one row per CDR3 protein. Of 45,000 to 55,000 distinct CDR3 sequences listed, approximately 6% are singletons. With 0 bases removed from V and 2 bases from J, the gap between germline ends came to 17 bases. Germline assignment: CDR1 LGHDT and CDR2 YNNKEL (reference sequence). This CDR3 spans 19 amino acids. The material sequenced was whole blood. The clonotype was recovered from an adult who was a healthcare worker with PCR-confirmed SARS-CoV-2 infection or an uninfected control (not recorded which). The rearrangement links TRBV3-1 to TRBJ1-6, with unresolved D. CDR3 loop: CASSQERPGFSAYNSPLHF. The CDR3 DNA sequence: TGTGCCAGCAGCCAAGAAAGGCCCGGGTTTAGCGCCTATAATTCACCCCTCCACTTT. The full variable domain, with the rest looked up from reference TRBV3-1 and TRBJ1-6, is DTAVSQTPKYLVTQMGNDKSIKCEQNLGHDTMYWYKQDSKKFLKIMFSYNNKELIINETVPNRFSPKSPDKAHLNLHINSLELGDSAVYFCASSQERPGFSAYNSPLHFGNGTRLTVT.